What follows are 26 T cell receptor beta chains derived from one specimen sequenced in a study of blood T cell repertoires in COVID-19. The data were produced by immunoSEQ multiplex PCR, yet TCRdb's version contains in-frame clones alone and is incomplete. Here the sample spans about 200,000 clones, roughly 90% being singletons. Source material: peripheral blood. The source of these receptors is a man aged 40-49 years with acute or convalescent COVID-19.

The chain has TRBV2 and TRBJ2-7, with a weak D call TRBD1 (5 bases). The V gene lost 2 bases and the J gene lost 4 bases, with 15 bases spanning the gap. CDR3 size: 15 residues. Germline CDR1 and CDR2: SNHLY and FYNNEI. CDR3 sequence (DNA): TGTGCCAGCAGTGAACTGCAGGGTGGGATATACGAGCAGTACTTC. Protein product: CASSELQGGIYEQYF.

This sequence joins TRBV18 and TRBJ2-1; D is perhaps TRBD1 (6 bases). The CDR3 loop spans 13 amino acids. Germline lookup yields CDR1 KGHSH and CDR2 LQKENI. The V end lost 6 bases, the J end lost 5 bases, and 11 bases lay between the germline ends. The CDR3 here is CASSDRNNNEQFF. CDR3 bases: TGTGCCAGCTCGGACAGAAACAACAATGAGCAGTTCTTC.

This chain uses TRBV10-3 with TRBJ1-6, with 10 positions matching TRBD1. V trimming: 10 bases; J trimming: 9 bases; junction bases outside the gene matches: 15. The CDR3 spans 16 residues. Germline CDR1 reads ENHRY; CDR2 reads SYGVKD. The CDR3 sequence is CASRGGTGDKGSPLHF. CDR3 nucleotides: TGTGCCAGCCGCGGGGGGACAGGGGACAAGGGTTCACCCCTCCACTTT.

This clone was detected many times. The chain recombines TRBV7-9 with TRBJ1-2; D is unresolved. The CDR3 loop spans 12 amino acids. V was pared by 1 base and J by 8 bases, with 8 bases between. CDR1 is SEHNR, CDR2 FQNEAQ, per germline (reference sequence). The CDR3: CASSLGLRGYTF. The DNA of the CDR3 is TGTGCCAGCAGCTTAGGACTGCGGGGCTACACCTTC.

V is TRBV9 and J is TRBJ2-1, with D possibly TRBD2 on 5 matching bases. V was pared by 3 bases and J by 0 bases, with 16 bases between. This CDR3 contains 17 residues. Germline V gene data show CDR1 as SGDLS and CDR2 as YYNGEE. Here the CDR3 reads CASSADEGPHSYNEQFF. DNA for the CDR3: TGTGCCAGCAGCGCAGACGAGGGTCCACACTCCTACAATGAGCAGTTCTTC.

This clone showed up just a few times. The chain is built from TRBV15 and TRBJ1-5; possibly TRBD1 for D (6 bases). CDR1 is LNHNV, CDR2 YYDKDF, per germline (reference sequence). The ends were cut back, 5 bases at V and 0 bases at J, with 8 bases in the middle. The CDR3 has 14 amino acids. The CDR3 DNA sequence: TGTGCCACCAGCCGGGACATTAGCAATCAGCCCCAGCATTTT. Protein sequence: CATSRDISNQPQHF.

The gene calls are TRBV7-2 and TRBJ1-4, with D possibly TRBD1 on 6 matching bases. CDR3 length equals 13 residues. Trimming cost V 5 bases and J 8 bases, with 12 bases left between them. The germline gives CDR1 SGHTA, CDR2 FQGNSA. CDR3 DNA sequence: TGTGCCAGCAGCCAGGGGAGTGCCGAAAAACTGTTTTTT. Translated, it gives CASSQGSAEKLFF.

The chain has TRBV7-2 and TRBJ1-4; 10 bases are a match to TRBD1. Germline CDR1 SGHTA, CDR2 FQGNSA. The V gene end was trimmed by 5 bases and the J gene end by 8 bases; junction bases not matched to a gene: 2. The CDR3 consists of 13 residues. The CDR3 reads CASSADRGEKLFF. Written as DNA, the CDR3 is TGTGCCAGCAGCGCGGACAGGGGGGAAAAACTGTTTTTT.

The chain couples TRBV5-4 to TRBJ1-2, with 8 positions matching TRBD1. CDR3 length equals 17 residues. The V gene end was trimmed by 0 bases and the J gene end by 6 bases; junction bases not matched to a gene: 13. Germline V gene lookup returns CDR1 SGHNT and CDR2 YYREEE (reference sequence). Here the CDR3 reads CASSLAHRTGNVDGYTF. CDR3 nucleotides: TGTGCCAGCAGCTTGGCCCACAGGACAGGGAATGTAGATGGCTACACCTTC.

The sample holds one count of this clone. The chain joins TRBV6-5 to TRBJ2-7; D may be TRBD2 (5 bases). The germline V gene has CDR1 MNHEY and CDR2 SVGAGI. V was trimmed by 6 bases and J by 2 bases, leaving 11 bases between them. This CDR3 is built from 13 residues. The CDR3 sequence is CASRVPGTYEQYF. The DNA for the CDR3 is TGTGCCAGCAGGGTGCCGGGAACCTACGAGCAGTACTTC.

The chain uses TRBV2 and TRBJ2-2, with 8 bases lining up with TRBD2. Germline CDR1 reads SNHLY; CDR2 reads FYNNEI. The CDR3 loop spans 15 amino acids. V was clipped by 7 bases and J by 6 bases; unmatched bases: 10. As DNA, the CDR3 is TGTGCCAGCACCACGGGGGGGCGTATTTCCGGGGAGCTGTTTTTT. This encodes CASTTGGRISGELFF.

The chain uses TRBV5-4 and TRBJ2-5; 10 bases are shared with TRBD2. V lost 1 base and J lost 5; bases outside the gene matches: 8. Germline V lookup: CDR1 SGHNT, CDR2 YYREEE (reference sequence). The CDR3 is 16 amino acids. The CDR3 bases are TGTGCCAGCAGCTTGTCTAGCGGGGGTCACGGGGAGACCCAGTACTTC. Its translation is CASSLSSGGHGETQYF.

J is TRBJ2-7 and V is TRBV2; 9 bases align to TRBD1. Germline trimming cut 6 bases from V and 4 bases from J; bases unmatched to any gene: 7. This CDR3 is built from 14 residues. Per the germline V gene, CDR1 is SNHLY and CDR2 is FYNNEI. In nucleotides, the CDR3 is TGTGCCAGCAGCCTCGGACAGGGGCTGTACGAGCAGTACTTC. Protein product: CASSLGQGLYEQYF.

This chain links TRBV6-2 or TRBV6-3 with TRBJ2-2, with TRBD2 identical over 7 bases. The CDR3 runs 16 residues. Looked up from germline, CDR1 is MNHEY and CDR2 is SVGEGT. With V trimmed by 2 bases and J by 7 bases, 10 bases remained unmatched. In DNA form, the CDR3 reads TGTGCCAGCAGTTACAACGTCCCGGGAGGCGGCGGGGAGCTGTTTTTT. Protein: CASSYNVPGGGGELFF.

The chain has TRBV7-2 and TRBJ2-7; 9 nucleotides align to TRBD2. Germline CDR1 is SGHTA and CDR2 is FQGNSA. The CDR3 has 14 amino acids. J gave up 0 bases and V 3 bases, and 0 bases lay outside the gene matches. The CDR3 DNA is TGTGCCAGCAGCTTTAGCGGGGGCTCCTACGAGCAGTACTTC. Its protein is CASSFSGGSYEQYF. The full variable domain, completed using reference TRBV7-2 and TRBJ2-7, is GAGVSQSPSNKVTEKGKDVELRCDPISGHTALYWYRQSLGQGLEFLIYFQGNSAPDKSGLPSDRFSAERTGGSVSTLTIQRTQQEDSAVYLCASSFSGGSYEQYFGPGTRLTVT.

This rearrangement joins TRBV5-1 to TRBJ1-2; 7 nucleotides match TRBD1. Unmatched junction bases numbered 17, after V lost 2 bases and J lost 7 bases. The V gene's germline CDR1 is SGHRS and CDR2 YFSETQ. This CDR3 contains 17 residues. The CDR3 DNA follows: TGCGCCAGCAGCTTTGATAGTTCGGGAACAGGGGATGGTGGCTACACCTTC. Protein product: CASSFDSSGTGDGGYTF.

The chain employs TRBV10-3 and TRBJ1-4; D possibly corresponds to TRBD1 (5 bases). The CDR3 has 18 residues. Germline V gives CDR1 ENHRY, CDR2 SYGVKD. V gave up 1 base and J gave up 0 bases, with 15 bases separating them. Here the CDR3 DNA reads TGTGCCATCAGTGAGTTCGATGTAGGGGCGGCAACTAATGAAAAACTGTTTTTT. It translates to CAISEFDVGAATNEKLFF.

The chain recombines TRBV30 with TRBJ1-5; no definite D call. V lost 2 bases and J lost 4, with 9 bases in between. CDR1 GTSNPN and CDR2 SVGIG come from the germline V gene (reference sequence). The CDR3 contains 13 residues. The CDR3 loop is CAWSFSPNQPQHF. The CDR3 DNA reads as TGTGCCTGGAGTTTTAGCCCTAATCAGCCCCAGCATTTT.

The rearrangement uses TRBV7-6 and TRBJ2-3; D possibly corresponds to TRBD2 (7 bases). V was shortened by 4 bases and J by 1 base, with 15 bases between the two germline ends. Germline V lookup: CDR1 SGHVS, CDR2 FNYEAQ. The CDR3 extends over 16 amino acids. CDR3 DNA sequence: TGTGCCAGCAGCTCCGCGGGGGCCATAGGCACAGATACGCAGTATTTT. This translates into CASSSAGAIGTDTQYF.

The sample holds a few counts of this clone. The chain employs TRBV12-3 or TRBV12-4 and TRBJ1-1, with unresolved D. V lost 2 bases, J lost 6 bases, and 10 bases lay in between. The length of the CDR3 is 13 residues. The CDR3 DNA reads TGTGCCAGCAGTTTAATGTCCCGGGCTGAAGCTTTCTTT. Amino acid sequence: CASSLMSRAEAFF.

This clone occurred a few times. J is TRBJ2-3 and V is TRBV7-9; 8 bases align to TRBD1. The CDR3 length is 16 residues. V dropped 2 bases and J dropped 2; count of bases not matched to a gene: 6. CDR1 SEHNR and CDR2 FQNEAQ come from the germline V gene (reference sequence). The CDR3 region is CASSLRMGQATDTQYF. CDR3 DNA: TGTGCCAGCAGCTTAAGGATGGGACAGGCCACAGATACGCAGTATTTT.

The J gene is TRBJ2-5, the V gene TRBV19; TRBD2 agrees at 13 bases. The CDR3 has 15 amino acids. Germline CDR1 and CDR2: LNHDA and SQIVND (reference sequence). The V segment lost 3 bases and the J segment 5 bases; nucleotides outside the gene matches: 3. The CDR3: CASSIPTSGRETQYF. The CDR3 DNA reads as TGTGCCAGTAGTATCCCGACTAGCGGGAGGGAGACCCAGTACTTC.

This clone has only a few counts. The chain links TRBV5-1 to TRBJ1-1; D may be TRBD1 (5 bases). Germline V gives CDR1 SGHRS, CDR2 YFSETQ. Between the trimmed V and J ends, which lost 7 bases and 0 bases, there was a span of 16 bases. The CDR3 extends over 15 amino acids. The CDR3 loop is CASSDGGFLNTEAFF. The CDR3 DNA reads TGCGCCAGCTCGGATGGGGGGTTCCTGAACACTGAAGCTTTCTTT.

The CDR3 bases are TGTGCCAGCAGCTTGGGGAGGGCCACCTACGAGCAGTACTTC. This gives the protein CASSLGRATYEQYF. The V and J genes are TRBV5-6 and TRBJ2-7; a possible D gene is TRBD2 (6 bases). Trimming took 0 bases from V and 2 from J, leaving 9 bases between them. The CDR3 contains 14 residues. CDR1 and CDR2 from the germline V gene are SGHDT and YYEEEE.

This chain uses TRBV29-1 with TRBJ2-7, with TRBD1 as a possible D gene (6 bases). The germline CDR1 and CDR2 sequences are SQVTM and ANQGSEA. This CDR3 region has 15 residues. V shed 3 bases and J shed 3 bases, with 18 bases lying between them. The CDR3, as DNA: TGCAGCGTTGAGGAGACAGGCACCGACGACTACGAGCAGTACTTC. This translates into CSVEETGTDDYEQYF.

The chain has TRBV6-1 and TRBJ2-5, with D perhaps matching TRBD2 (7 bases). V shed 2 bases and J shed 5 bases, with 24 bases lying between them. This CDR3 region has 18 residues. Germline CDR1 and CDR2: MNHNS and SASEGT. This chain's CDR3 is CASSERPSRGGVQETQYF. The CDR3 nucleotides are TGTGCCAGCAGTGAACGGCCCTCGAGGGGGGGGGTCCAGGAGACCCAGTACTTC.